What follows describes a single T cell receptor beta chain. The sample belongs to a study of blood T cell repertoires in COVID-19. Method: immunoSEQ multiplex PCR; TCRdb's copy keeps in-frame clones and lacks some. The table includes about 97,000 clones, approximately 90% detected once. Sequenced sample: peripheral blood. The sequence came from a man between 50 and 59 years old with active COVID-19.

The CDR3 nucleotides are TGCACCAGCGCCAAAACCAGCGGGGCCGGGGAGCTGTTTTTT. As protein: CTSAKTSGAGELFF. This chain links TRBV1 with TRBJ2-2; no DNA check was done on the table's D call, TRBD2. TRBV1 is a pseudogene segment. CDR3 length equals 14 residues.